These T cell receptor beta chains were read from a single sample in a study of pediatric ulcerative colitis. The method was immunoSEQ multiplex PCR; TCRdb's version includes in-frame clones alone and lacks a portion of them. In the table there are tens of thousands of clones, about three quarters of which are singletons. Sequences were obtained from blood. These receptors were obtained from a boy aged 10-17 years with moderate ulcerative colitis. The conserved cysteine and the conserved F or W are not part of the CDR3 here. Fields, in order: V gene, CDR3 protein.

TRBV15	ATSRDFVGSGTDTQY
TRBV15	ATSSGTGDTDTQY
TRBV7-9	ASSSTGGPFSTDTQY
TRBV5-6	ASSYYKTSGRAETQY
TRBV4-1	ASSQGTRHYGYT
TRBV19	ASSRTSGKGGPFGTQY
TRBV10-3	AISESPGTLGYT
TRBV2	ASNRPGGSYEQY
TRBV29-1	SVVWSTDTQY
TRBV9	ASGDKKFSGNTIY
TRBV5-1	ASSDAGTGSVSPLH